This TCR beta chain is from a study of T cell responses to AZD1222 COVID-19 vaccine (TCRdb year 2021). Regarding the research as a whole: A total of 233 trial participants underwent TCR sequencing, of whom about 210 received two doses of AZD1222 and 26 received two doses of the MenACWY control vaccine. Trial participants were enrolled by age into subgroups of 18-55, 56-69 and 70-plus years, and roughly 150, 30 and 60 TCR-sequenced participants, respectively, were included in these subgroups.

Via the germline V gene, CDR1 is SNHLY and CDR2 FYNNEI. The CDR3 contains 14 residues, cysteine and phenylalanine counted. Of the read, only the CDR3 DNA is kept; its 42 bases are in frame from base 1. Between the V and J ends, shortened by 8 bases and 6 bases respectively, the junction contains 17 bases. Findings and caveats that apply to the study as a whole: Conclusions about previously exposed vaccinees are limited, since just a handful of AZD1222 recipients were seropositive for SARS-CoV-2 at baseline. The 56-69-year group was small, and its depth increase did not reach significance, likely because of low power. Because no day 14 peak-response samples were available, the repertoires could be characterized only after the peak T cell response. Reportedly, almost half of the unique spike-specific TCRs recognized epitopes lying outside the regions that are mutated in the B.1.351 and B.1.1.7 variants. After two AZD1222 doses, spike-specific TCR breadth and depth were significantly higher than at day 0 and than in MenACWY recipients. Most participants were white British and females outnumbered males, and the authors suggested that clonal diversity may have been underestimated. The whole spike protein was spanned by vaccine-associated CD4 TCRs, and dominant responses were seen in regions 160-218 and 743-854.

This clone has only one observation. Its antigen has not been determined. The sample holds no much larger clone one base away, and base qualities are not on file. The CDR3 regions of human TCRbeta chains were analyzed by immunosequencing. Per the source publication's procedure: TCRs in the repertoires were matched against a reference library of SARS-CoV-2-specific TCRs that had been generated with the MIRA antigen-specificity platform. Breadth was defined as the fraction of unique TCRs that were SARS-CoV-2-associated, and depth was defined as the fraction of total T cells that were SARS-CoV-2-associated. Using the MIRA data, each spike-specific TCR was assigned both to the spike region to which the TCR was reactive and to a CD4 or CD8 class. Log10-transformed breadth and depth values were compared by one-way ANOVA with Sidak's multiple comparisons tests. TCRdb provides this immuneACCESS table in a form limited to in-frame rearrangements. Some clones are lacking; in checked studies, under half of them reflect an unresolved V gene, and why the rest are absent is not known. V and J calls and clone size are given by that table; D and trimming were obtained from the DNA. A total of about 150,000 clones appear in this sample, roughly 90% of them only once. The top ten clonotypes cover roughly 5% of the sample.

The sample's time point label, in plain terms: baseline before first vaccination. The treatment or condition label for this specimen denotes: meningococcal conjugate vaccine given as trial control. Vaccinee samples came from UK trials COV001 and COV002, including a single-blind randomized controlled phase 2/3 trial of AZD1222 (ChAdOx1 nCoV-19) in healthy adults. For TCRbeta chain sequencing, PBMC samples from trial participants were taken at day 0 and at day 28 after the second dose. This sample comprised peripheral blood, obtained on day 0 of MenACWY control vaccination. The sequence is built from TRBV2 and TRBJ2-1; TRBD2 could be the D gene, as 5 bases match. This sequence originates from an adult in good health. The CDR3 protein sequence reads: CASGAALGGNEQFF. Here is the DNA: TGTGCCAGCGGAGCAGCCCTCGGAGGCAATGAGCAGTTCTTC.